These T cell receptor beta chains were read from a single sample in a study of blood T cell repertoires in COVID-19. Sequenced by immunoSEQ multiplex PCR; TCRdb stores in-frame clones only, minus some. Of under 350,000 clones in the sample, 90% were seen once. The sequencing sample was made of peripheral blood. These receptors originate from a woman aged 25 to 39 with COVID-19, enrolled during active disease. The conserved cysteine and the conserved F or W are not part of the CDR3 here.

>TRBJ2-5|TRBV27
ASSLYQGARETQY
>TRBJ2-2|TRBV6-5
ASSYSAGRTTLELF
>TRBJ1-1|TRBV19
ASSSSTSGNTEAF
>TRBJ2-1|TRBV7-2
ASIKRGEQF
>TRBJ1-5|TRBV7-2
ASSVTANQPQH
>TRBJ2-7|TRBV6-5
ASSPTAYEQY
>TRBJ2-7|TRBV30
AWSVPQVPYEQY
>TRBJ1-4|TRBV19
ASMPRGRVEKLF
>TRBJ2-7|TRBV28
ASSLRGGKAPGEQY
>TRBJ1-2|TRBV27
ASSGGLGYT
>TRBJ1-2|TRBV7-9
ASSLGQGRNYGYT
>TRBJ1-2|TRBV2
ASSESRDSYGYT
>TRBJ2-1|TRBV6-5
ASSSGLAGSNEQF
>TRBJ2-5|TRBV7-2
ASSLATGGYETQY
>TRBJ2-1|TRBV9
ASSPRTTSSYNEQF
>TRBJ1-1|TRBV4-1
ASSQARATEAF
>TRBJ2-1|TRBV2
ASSAGRSYNEQF
>TRBJ2-3|TRBV6-1
ASSDGTATDTQY
>TRBJ1-6|TRBV27
ASSPQGQGNSPLH
>TRBJ1-2|TRBV6-5
ASSRTGGFDYGYT
>TRBJ1-4|TRBV6-2/TRBV6-3
ASSYSSGKLF
>TRBJ1-5|TRBV30
AWSVSGLQPQH
>TRBJ1-1|TRBV15
ATSRSRRGTTNTEAF
>TRBJ2-5|TRBV5-4
ASSLEAGGRTQY
>TRBJ2-2|TRBV24-1
ATSDLRSDTGELF
>TRBJ2-7|TRBV11-2
ASTLAAGSIYEQY
>TRBJ2-3|TRBV4-2
ASSQDREDTQY
>TRBJ2-7|TRBV25-1
ASSVSPQDTYEQY